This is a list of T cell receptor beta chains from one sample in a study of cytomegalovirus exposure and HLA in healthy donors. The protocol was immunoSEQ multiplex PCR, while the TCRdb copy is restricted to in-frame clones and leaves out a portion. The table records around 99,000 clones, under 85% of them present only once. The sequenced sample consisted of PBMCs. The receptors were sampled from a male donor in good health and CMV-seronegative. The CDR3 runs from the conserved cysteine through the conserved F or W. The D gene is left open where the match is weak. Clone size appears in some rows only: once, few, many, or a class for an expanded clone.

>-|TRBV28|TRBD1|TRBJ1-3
CASSQDRSSGNTIYF
TGTGCCAGCAGTCAGGACAGGAGCTCTGGAAACACCATATATTTT
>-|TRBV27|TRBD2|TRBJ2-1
CASSGTGTSLFNEQFF
TGTGCCAGCAGTGGTACCGGGACTAGCCTCTTCAATGAGCAGTTCTTC
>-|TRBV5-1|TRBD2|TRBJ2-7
CASSPPGLAGGGYEQYF
TGCGCCAGCAGCCCCCCAGGACTAGCGGGAGGGGGCTACGAGCAGTACTTC
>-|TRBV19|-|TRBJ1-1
CASRTGENTEAFF
TGTGCCAGTAGGACAGGAGAGAACACTGAAGCTTTCTTT
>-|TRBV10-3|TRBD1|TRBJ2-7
CAISERGQGGGEQYF
TGTGCCATCAGTGAGAGGGGACAGGGGGGAGGCGAGCAGTACTTC
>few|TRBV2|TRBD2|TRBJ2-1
CAGRTSGTSEQFF
TGTGCCGGACGGACTAGCGGGACCAGTGAGCAGTTCTTC
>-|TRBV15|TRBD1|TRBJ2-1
CATSGTGGNEQFF
TGTGCCACCTCCGGGACAGGGGGCAATGAGCAGTTCTTC
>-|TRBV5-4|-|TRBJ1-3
CASSASPGVGNTIYF
TGTGCCAGCAGCGCCTCTCCAGGGGTCGGAAACACCATATATTTT
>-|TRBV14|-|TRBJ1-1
CASSPRRELNTEAFF
TGTGCCAGCAGCCCTCGACGGGAACTGAACACTGAAGCTTTCTTT
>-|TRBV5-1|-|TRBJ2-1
CASSVPSVYNEQFF
TGCGCCAGCAGCGTCCCTAGCGTCTACAATGAGCAGTTCTTC
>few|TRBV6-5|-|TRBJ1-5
CASSYRGNQPQHF
TGTGCCAGCAGTTACAGAGGTAATCAGCCCCAGCATTTT
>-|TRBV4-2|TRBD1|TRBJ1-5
CASRSGQLDNQPQHF
TGTGCCAGCAGGTCGGGACAGTTGGATAATCAGCCCCAGCATTTT
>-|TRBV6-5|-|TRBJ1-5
CASRYTEGQPQHF
TGTGCCAGCCGCTACACCGAGGGTCAGCCCCAGCATTTT
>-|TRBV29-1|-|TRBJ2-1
CSVEGAAGTYNEQFF
TGCAGCGTTGAAGGAGCAGCGGGCACCTACAATGAGCAGTTCTTC
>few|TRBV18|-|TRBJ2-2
CASSPRDLDTGELFF
TGTGCCAGCTCACCGCGTGACTTAGACACCGGGGAGCTGTTTTTT
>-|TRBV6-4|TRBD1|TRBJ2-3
CASSAEPGQGFDTQYF
TGTGCCAGCAGTGCCGAGCCGGGACAGGGGTTTGATACGCAGTATTTT
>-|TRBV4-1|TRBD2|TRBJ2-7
CASSQAATSGGSYEQYF
TGCGCCAGCAGCCAAGCGGCGACTAGCGGGGGTTCCTACGAGCAGTACTTC
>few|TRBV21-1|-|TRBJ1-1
CASSKEAFCLLLPNSTEAFF
TGTGCCAGCAGCAAAGAAGCCTTTTGTCTTCTATTGCCTAACAGCACTGAAGCTTTCTTT
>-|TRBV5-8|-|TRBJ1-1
CASILWGGNTEAFF
TGTGCCAGCATCCTGTGGGGGGGGAACACTGAAGCTTTCTTT
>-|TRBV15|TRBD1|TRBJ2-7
CATRRTGGYEQYF
TGTGCCACCCGGCGAACAGGGGGCTACGAGCAGTACTTC
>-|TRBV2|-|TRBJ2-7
CASLGGLEQYF
TGTGCCAGCCTGGGGGGGCTCGAGCAGTACTTC
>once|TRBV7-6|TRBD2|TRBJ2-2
CASSPAGLAGVSGELFF
TGTGCCAGCAGCCCAGCGGGACTAGCGGGAGTATCGGGGGAGCTGTTTTTT
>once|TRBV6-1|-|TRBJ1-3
CASSAGTQGNTIYF
TGTGCCAGCAGTGCCGGGACACAGGGAAACACCATATATTTT
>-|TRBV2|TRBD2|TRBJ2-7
CASSEPSGAPYEQYF
TGTGCCAGCAGTGAACCTAGCGGAGCACCCTACGAGCAGTACTTC
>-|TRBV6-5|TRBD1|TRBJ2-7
CASSYVGQGSYEQYF
TGTGCCAGCAGTTACGTCGGACAGGGCTCCTACGAGCAGTACTTC
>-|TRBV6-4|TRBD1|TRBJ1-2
CASSDPTGGYGYTF
TGTGCCAGCAGTGACCCCACAGGGGGCTATGGCTACACCTTC
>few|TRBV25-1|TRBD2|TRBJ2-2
CASSSRGAGGPRTGELFF
TGTGCCAGCAGTTCCCGTGGGGCGGGAGGGCCCCGCACCGGGGAGCTGTTTTTT
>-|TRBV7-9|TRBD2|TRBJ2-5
CASSAGLAETQYF
TGTGCCAGCAGCGCGGGACTAGCAGAGACCCAGTACTTC
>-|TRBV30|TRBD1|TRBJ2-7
CAWTVQGRVGNYEQYF
TGTGCCTGGACCGTACAGGGGCGAGTGGGTAACTACGAGCAGTACTTC
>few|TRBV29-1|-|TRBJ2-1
CSVRLGVPYNEQFF
TGCAGCGTCAGACTAGGAGTGCCCTACAATGAGCAGTTCTTC
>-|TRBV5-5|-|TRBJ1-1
CASTPGRVVVFTEAFF
TGTGCCAGCACCCCGGGGAGGGTGGTGGTATTTACTGAAGCTTTCTTT
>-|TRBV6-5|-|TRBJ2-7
CASSAGSSYEQYF
TGTGCCAGCAGTGCCGGGAGTTCCTACGAGCAGTACTTC
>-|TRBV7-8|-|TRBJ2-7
CASSHWTDNYEQYF
TGTGCCAGCAGCCACTGGACTGACAACTACGAGCAGTACTTC
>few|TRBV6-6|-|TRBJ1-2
CASSGSGDGYTF
TGTGCCAGCAGTGGCTCAGGGGACGGCTACACCTTC
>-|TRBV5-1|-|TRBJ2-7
CASSLEAASYEQYF
TGCGCCAGCAGCTTGGAGGCGGCTTCCTACGAGCAGTACTTC
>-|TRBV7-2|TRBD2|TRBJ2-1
CASSPRTSGGNEQFF
TGTGCCAGCAGCCCCCGGACTAGCGGGGGTAATGAGCAGTTCTTC
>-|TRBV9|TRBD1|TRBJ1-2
CASSVGDREYGYTF
TGTGCCAGCAGCGTAGGGGACAGGGAGTATGGCTACACCTTC
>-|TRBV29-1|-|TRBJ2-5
CGVNRGSAETQYF
TGCGGCGTGAATCGGGGTAGCGCGGAGACCCAGTACTTC
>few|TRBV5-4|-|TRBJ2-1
CASSSIYEQFF
TGTGCCAGCAGCTCCATTTATGAGCAGTTCTTC
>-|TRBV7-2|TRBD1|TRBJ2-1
CASSLRGRKANEQFF
TGTGCCAGCAGCTTAAGGGGGCGAAAGGCAAATGAGCAGTTCTTC
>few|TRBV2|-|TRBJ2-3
CASSRSTDTQYF
TGTGCCAGCAGTCGTAGCACAGATACGCAGTATTTT
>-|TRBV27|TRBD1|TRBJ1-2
CASSPRGLDGYTF
TGTGCCAGCAGCCCCAGGGGGCTGGATGGCTACACCTTC
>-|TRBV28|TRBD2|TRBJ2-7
CASSPDGASGRTYEQYF
TGTGCCAGCAGTCCTGATGGTGCTAGCGGGAGAACCTACGAGCAGTACTTC
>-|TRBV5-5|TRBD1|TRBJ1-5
CASSEGQEEYSNQPQHF
TGTGCCAGCAGCGAGGGACAGGAAGAATATAGCAATCAGCCCCAGCATTTT
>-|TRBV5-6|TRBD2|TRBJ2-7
CASSLSGSFSYEQYF
TGTGCCAGCAGCTTAAGCGGGAGCTTCTCCTACGAGCAGTACTTC
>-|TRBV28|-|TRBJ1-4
CASGRVGEKLFF
TGTGCCAGCGGCAGGGTTGGGGAAAAACTGTTTTTT
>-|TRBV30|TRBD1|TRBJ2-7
CACEGTGVGEQYF
TGTGCCTGCGAAGGGACAGGGGTGGGCGAGCAGTACTTC
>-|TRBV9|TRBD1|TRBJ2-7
CASSPRGTGGVDEQYF
TGTGCCAGCAGCCCGAGAGGGACAGGGGGTGTGGACGAGCAGTACTTC
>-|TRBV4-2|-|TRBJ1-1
CASSQERRGAEAFF
TGTGCCAGCAGCCAAGAACGAAGGGGTGCTGAAGCTTTCTTT
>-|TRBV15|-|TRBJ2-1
CATSRDSSRNEQFF
TGTGCCACCAGCAGAGATAGCTCGCGCAATGAGCAGTTCTTC
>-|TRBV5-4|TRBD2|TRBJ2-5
CASSLASGREETQYF
TGTGCCAGCAGCTTGGCAAGCGGGAGGGAAGAGACCCAGTACTTC